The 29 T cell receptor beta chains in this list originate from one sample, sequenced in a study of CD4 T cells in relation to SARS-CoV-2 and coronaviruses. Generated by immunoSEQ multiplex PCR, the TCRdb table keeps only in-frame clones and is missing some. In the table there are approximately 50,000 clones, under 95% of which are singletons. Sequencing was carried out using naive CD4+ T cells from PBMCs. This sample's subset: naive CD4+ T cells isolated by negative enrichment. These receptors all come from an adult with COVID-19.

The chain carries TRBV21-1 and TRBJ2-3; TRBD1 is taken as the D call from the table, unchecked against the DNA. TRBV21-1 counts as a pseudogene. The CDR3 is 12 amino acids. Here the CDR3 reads CASSKARDTQYF. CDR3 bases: TGTGCCAGCAGCAAAGCCAGAGATACGCAGTATTTT.

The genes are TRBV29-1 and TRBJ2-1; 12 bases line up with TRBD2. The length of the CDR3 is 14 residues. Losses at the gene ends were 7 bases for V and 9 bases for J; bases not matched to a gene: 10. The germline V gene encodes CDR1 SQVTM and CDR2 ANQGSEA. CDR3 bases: TGCAGCGCCGGACTAGCGGGGCGGGTATCTGAGCAGTTCTTC. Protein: CSAGLAGRVSEQFF.

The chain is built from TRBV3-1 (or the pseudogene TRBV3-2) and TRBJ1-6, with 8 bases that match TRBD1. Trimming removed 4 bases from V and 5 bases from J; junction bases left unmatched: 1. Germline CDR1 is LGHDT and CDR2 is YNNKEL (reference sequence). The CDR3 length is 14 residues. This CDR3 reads CASSRQGNNSPLHF. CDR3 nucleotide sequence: TGTGCCAGCAGCCGACAGGGGAATAATTCACCCCTCCACTTT.

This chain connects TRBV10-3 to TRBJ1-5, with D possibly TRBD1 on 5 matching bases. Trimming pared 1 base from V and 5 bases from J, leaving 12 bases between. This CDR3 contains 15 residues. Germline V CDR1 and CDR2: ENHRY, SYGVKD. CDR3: CAISEFLEGYQPQHF. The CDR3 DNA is TGTGCCATCAGTGAGTTTTTGGAGGGGTATCAGCCCCAGCATTTT.

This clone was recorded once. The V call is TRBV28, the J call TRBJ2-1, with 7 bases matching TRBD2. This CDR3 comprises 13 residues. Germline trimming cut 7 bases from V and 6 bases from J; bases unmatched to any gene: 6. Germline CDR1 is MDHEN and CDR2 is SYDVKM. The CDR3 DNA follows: TGTGCCAGCAACCCGGGAGGTAGCAATGAGCAGTTCTTC. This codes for CASNPGGSNEQFF. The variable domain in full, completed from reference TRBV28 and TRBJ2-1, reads DVKVTQSSRYLVKRTGEKVFLECVQDMDHENMFWYRQDPGLGLRLIYFSYDVKMKEKGDIPEGYSVSREKKERFSLILESASTNQTSMYLCASNPGGSNEQFFGPGTRLTVL.

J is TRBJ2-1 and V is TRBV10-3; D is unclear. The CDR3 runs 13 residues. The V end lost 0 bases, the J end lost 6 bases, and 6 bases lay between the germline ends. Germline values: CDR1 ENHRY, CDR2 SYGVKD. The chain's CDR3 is CAISESRSNEQFF. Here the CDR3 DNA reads TGTGCCATCAGTGAGTCCAGGAGCAATGAGCAGTTCTTC.

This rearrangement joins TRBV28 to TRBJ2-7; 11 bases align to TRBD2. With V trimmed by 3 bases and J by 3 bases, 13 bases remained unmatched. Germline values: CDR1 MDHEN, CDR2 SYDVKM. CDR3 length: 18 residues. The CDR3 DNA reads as TGTGCCAGCAGTTTTGGGGCTAGCGGGAGGTCCCTAGACTACGAGCAGTACTTC. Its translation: CASSFGASGRSLDYEQYF. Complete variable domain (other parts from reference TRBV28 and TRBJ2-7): DVKVTQSSRYLVKRTGEKVFLECVQDMDHENMFWYRQDPGLGLRLIYFSYDVKMKEKGDIPEGYSVSREKKERFSLILESASTNQTSMYLCASSFGASGRSLDYEQYFGPGTRLTVT.

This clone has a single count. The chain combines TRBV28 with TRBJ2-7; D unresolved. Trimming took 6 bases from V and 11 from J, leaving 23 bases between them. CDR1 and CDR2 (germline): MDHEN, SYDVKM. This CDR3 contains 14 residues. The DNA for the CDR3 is TGTGCCAGCAGCAGTGGGGTTGGCGGCCTCCCGAAGTACTTC. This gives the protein CASSSGVGGLPKYF.

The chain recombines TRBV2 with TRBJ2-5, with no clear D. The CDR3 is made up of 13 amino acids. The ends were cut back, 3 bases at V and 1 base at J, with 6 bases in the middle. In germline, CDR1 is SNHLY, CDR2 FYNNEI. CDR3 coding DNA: TGTGCCAGCAGTGATACGGGCCAAGAGACCCAGTACTTC. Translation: CASSDTGQETQYF.

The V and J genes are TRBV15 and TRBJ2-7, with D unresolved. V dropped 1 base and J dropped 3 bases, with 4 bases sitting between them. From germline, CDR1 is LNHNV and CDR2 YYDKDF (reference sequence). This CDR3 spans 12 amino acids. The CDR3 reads CATSRAHYEQYF. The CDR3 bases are TGTGCCACCAGCAGAGCTCACTACGAGCAGTACTTC.

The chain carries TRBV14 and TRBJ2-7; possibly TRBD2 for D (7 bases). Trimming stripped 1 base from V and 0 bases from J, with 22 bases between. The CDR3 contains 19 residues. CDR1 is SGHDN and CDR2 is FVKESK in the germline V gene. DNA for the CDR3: TGTGCCAGCAGCCAAGGGCTATTGCGGGGGCGCATATCCTCCTACGAGCAGTACTTC. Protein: CASSQGLLRGRISSYEQYF.

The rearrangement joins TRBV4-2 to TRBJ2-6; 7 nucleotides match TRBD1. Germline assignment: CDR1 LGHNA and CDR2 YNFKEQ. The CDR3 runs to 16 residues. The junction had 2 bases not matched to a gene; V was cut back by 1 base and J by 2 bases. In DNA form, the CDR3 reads TGTGCCAGCAGCCAAGCCGACAGGGCTGGGGCCAACGTCCTGACTTTC. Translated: CASSQADRAGANVLTF.

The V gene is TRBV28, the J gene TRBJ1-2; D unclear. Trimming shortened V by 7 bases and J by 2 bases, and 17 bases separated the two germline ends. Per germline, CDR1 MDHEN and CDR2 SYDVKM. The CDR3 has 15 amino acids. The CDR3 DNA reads TGTGCCAGCATGGGCAGCCAATACACAAACTATGGCTACACCTTC. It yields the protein CASMGSQYTNYGYTF.

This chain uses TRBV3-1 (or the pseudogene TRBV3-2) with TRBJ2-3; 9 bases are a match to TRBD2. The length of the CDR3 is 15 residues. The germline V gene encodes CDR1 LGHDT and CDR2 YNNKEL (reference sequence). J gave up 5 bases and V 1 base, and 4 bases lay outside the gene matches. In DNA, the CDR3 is TGTGCCAGCAGCCAAGGCGGGAGGGCTGGAGATACGCAGTATTTT. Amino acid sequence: CASSQGGRAGDTQYF.

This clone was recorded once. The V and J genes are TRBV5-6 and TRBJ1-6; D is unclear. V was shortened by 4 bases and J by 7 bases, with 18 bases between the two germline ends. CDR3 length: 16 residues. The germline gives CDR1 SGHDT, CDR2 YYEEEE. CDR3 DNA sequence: TGTGCCAGCAGCCTCAACGGGGATCCCTCAAATTCACCCCTCCACTTT. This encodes CASSLNGDPSNSPLHF. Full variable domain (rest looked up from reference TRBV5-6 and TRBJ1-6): DAGVTQSPTHLIKTRGQQVTLRCSPKSGHDTVSWYQQALGQGPQFIFQYYEEEERQRGNFPDRFSGHQFPNYSSELNVNALLLGDSALYLCASSLNGDPSNSPLHFGNGTRLTVT.

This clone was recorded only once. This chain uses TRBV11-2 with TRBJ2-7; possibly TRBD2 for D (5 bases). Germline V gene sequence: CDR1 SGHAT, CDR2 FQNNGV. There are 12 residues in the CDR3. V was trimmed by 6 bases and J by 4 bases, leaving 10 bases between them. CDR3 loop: CASRPDSYEQYF. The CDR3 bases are TGTGCCAGCAGACCGGACTCGTACGAGCAGTACTTC. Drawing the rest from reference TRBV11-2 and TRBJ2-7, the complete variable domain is EAGVAQSPRYKIIEKRQSVAFWCNPISGHATLYWYQQILGQGPKLLIQFQNNGVVDDSQLPKDRFSAERLKGVDSTLKIQPAKLEDSAVYLCASRPDSYEQYFGPGTRLTVT.

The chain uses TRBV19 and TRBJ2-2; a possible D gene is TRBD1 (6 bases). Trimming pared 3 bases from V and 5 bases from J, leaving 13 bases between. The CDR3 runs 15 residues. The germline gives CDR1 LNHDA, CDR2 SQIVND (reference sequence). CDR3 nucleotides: TGTGCCAGTAGTATCACCCAGGGGCGAACCGGGGAGCTGTTTTTT. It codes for CASSITQGRTGELFF.

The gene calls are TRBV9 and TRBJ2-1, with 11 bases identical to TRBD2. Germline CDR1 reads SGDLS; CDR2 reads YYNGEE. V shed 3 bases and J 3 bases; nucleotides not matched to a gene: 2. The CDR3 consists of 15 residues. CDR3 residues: CASSGGLAVYNEQFF. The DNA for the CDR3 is TGTGCCAGCAGCGGGGGACTAGCGGTCTACAATGAGCAGTTCTTC.

CDR3 in DNA: TGTGCCAGCAGCGCCGGACGGGAGAACACTGAAGCTTTCTTT. Its protein product is CASSAGRENTEAFF. The chain is built from TRBV9 and TRBJ1-1, with D unclear. Trimming removed 3 bases at V and 1 base at J, with 10 bases between. Germline loops: CDR1 SGDLS, CDR2 YYNGEE. CDR3 size: 14 residues.

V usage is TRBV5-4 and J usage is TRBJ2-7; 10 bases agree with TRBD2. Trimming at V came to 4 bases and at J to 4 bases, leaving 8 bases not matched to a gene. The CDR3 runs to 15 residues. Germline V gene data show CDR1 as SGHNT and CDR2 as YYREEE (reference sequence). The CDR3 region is CASSDASGSRYEQYF. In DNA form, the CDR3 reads TGTGCCAGCAGCGACGCTAGCGGGAGTAGGTACGAGCAGTACTTC.

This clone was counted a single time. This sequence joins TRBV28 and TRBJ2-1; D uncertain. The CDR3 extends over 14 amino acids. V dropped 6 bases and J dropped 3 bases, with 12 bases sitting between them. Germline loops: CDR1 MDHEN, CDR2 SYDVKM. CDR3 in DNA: TGTGCCAGCAGAACTCAATCCCTCTACAATGAGCAGTTCTTC. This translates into CASRTQSLYNEQFF.

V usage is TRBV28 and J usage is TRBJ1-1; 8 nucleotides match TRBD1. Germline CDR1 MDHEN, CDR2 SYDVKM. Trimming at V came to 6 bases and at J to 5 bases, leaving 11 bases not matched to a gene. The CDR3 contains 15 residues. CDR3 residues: CASSSQTGGRTEAFF. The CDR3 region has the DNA TGTGCCAGCAGCTCTCAAACAGGGGGAAGGACTGAAGCTTTCTTT.

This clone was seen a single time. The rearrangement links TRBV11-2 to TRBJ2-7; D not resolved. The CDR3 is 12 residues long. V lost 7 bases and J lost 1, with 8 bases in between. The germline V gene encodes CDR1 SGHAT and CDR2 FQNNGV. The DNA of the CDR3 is TGTGCCAGCACCCCTGCATCCTACGAGCAGTACTTC. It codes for CASTPASYEQYF.

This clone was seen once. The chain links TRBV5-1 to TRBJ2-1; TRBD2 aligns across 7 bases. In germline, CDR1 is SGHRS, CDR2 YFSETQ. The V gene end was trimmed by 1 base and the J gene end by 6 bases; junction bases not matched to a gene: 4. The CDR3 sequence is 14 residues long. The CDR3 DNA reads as TGCGCCAGCAGCTTGTTCGGCGGGGGCAATGAGCAGTTCTTC. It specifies CASSLFGGGNEQFF.

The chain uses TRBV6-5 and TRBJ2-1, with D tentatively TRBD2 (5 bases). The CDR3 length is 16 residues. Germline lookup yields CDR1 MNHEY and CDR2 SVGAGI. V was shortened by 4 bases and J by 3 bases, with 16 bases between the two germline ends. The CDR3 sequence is CASSSSSGLSYNEQFF. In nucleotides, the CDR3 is TGTGCCAGCAGTTCCAGTTCGGGGTTGAGCTACAATGAGCAGTTCTTC.

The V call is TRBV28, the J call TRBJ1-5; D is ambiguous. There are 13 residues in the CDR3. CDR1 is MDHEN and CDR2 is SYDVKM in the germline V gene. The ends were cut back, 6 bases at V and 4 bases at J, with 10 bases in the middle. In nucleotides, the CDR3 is TGTGCCAGCAGGGTTGGAACTAATCAGCCCCAGCATTTT. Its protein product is CASRVGTNQPQHF.

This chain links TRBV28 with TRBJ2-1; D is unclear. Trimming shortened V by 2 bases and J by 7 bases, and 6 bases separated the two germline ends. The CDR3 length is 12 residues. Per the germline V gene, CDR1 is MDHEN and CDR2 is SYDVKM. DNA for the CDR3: TGTGCCAGCAGTTTACTGAGGAATGAGCAGTTCTTC. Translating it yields CASSLLRNEQFF.

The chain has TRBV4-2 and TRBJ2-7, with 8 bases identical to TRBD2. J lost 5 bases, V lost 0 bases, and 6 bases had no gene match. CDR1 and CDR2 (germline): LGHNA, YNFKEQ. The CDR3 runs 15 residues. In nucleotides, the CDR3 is TGTGCCAGCAGCCAAGAAGAGCGGGAGCTCAACGAGCAGTACTTC. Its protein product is CASSQEERELNEQYF.

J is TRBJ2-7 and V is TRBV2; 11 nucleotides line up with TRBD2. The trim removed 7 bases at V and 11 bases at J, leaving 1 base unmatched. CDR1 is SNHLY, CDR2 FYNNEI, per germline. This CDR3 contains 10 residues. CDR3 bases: TGTGCCAGCAAGGGACTAGCGGAGTACTTC. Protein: CASKGLAEYF. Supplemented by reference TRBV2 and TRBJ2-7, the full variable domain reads EPEVTQTPSHQVTQMGQEVILRCVPISNHLYFYWYRQILGQKVEFLVSFYNNEISEKSEIFDDQFSVERPDGSNFTLKIRSTKLEDSAMYFCASKGLAEYFGPGTRLTVT.